These 15 T cell receptor beta chains originate from one sample sequenced in a study of blood T cell repertoires in COVID-19. Libraries were prepared by immunoSEQ multiplex PCR; TCRdb keeps only in-frame clonotypes and omits some of them. Of a few hundred thousand clones detected, roughly 89% appear once; the ten largest clones hold roughly 9.4%. Sequenced: PBMCs or T cells enriched from blood (not recorded which). These TCRs come from a woman in her forties or fifties who had recovered from COVID-19.

This chain joins TRBV5-1 and TRBJ2-5; 8 nucleotides match TRBD1. Germline CDR1 and CDR2: SGHRS and YFSETQ. The CDR3 sequence is 14 residues long. The J segment lost 1 base and the V segment lost 4 bases, leaving 3 bases of the junction unmatched. CDR3 in amino acids: CASSTGTGQETQYF. CDR3 bases: TGCGCCAGCAGCACCGGGACAGGCCAAGAGACCCAGTACTTC.

This clone was counted between two and nine times. The chain employs TRBV19 and TRBJ2-6; weak D call: TRBD1 (6 bases). Germline CDR1 is LNHDA and CDR2 is SQIVND (reference sequence). CDR3 size: 14 residues. The ends were cut back, 6 bases at V and 4 bases at J, with 10 bases in the middle. The CDR3, as DNA: TGTGCCAGTAGCTGGGGGCCCGGGGCCAACGTCCTGACTTTC. Its translation: CASSWGPGANVLTF.

The V and J genes are TRBV4-3 and TRBJ1-6; 9 bases are a match to TRBD1. The CDR3 has 14 residues. Germline V gene lookup returns CDR1 LGHNA and CDR2 YSLEER. V shed 1 base, J shed 10 bases, and the junction held 2 bases outside the gene matches. CDR3 in DNA: TGCGCCAGCAGCCAAGGGACAGGGGAATCACCCCTCCACTTT. Residues: CASSQGTGESPLHF.

V gene TRBV2 combines with J gene TRBJ1-2; 7 bases match TRBD1. CDR1 is SNHLY, CDR2 FYNNEI, per germline. CDR3 length equals 16 residues. J gave up 3 bases and V 4 bases, and 11 bases lay outside the gene matches. The CDR3 loop reads CASSVSPTGVDYGYTF. Written as DNA, the CDR3 is TGTGCCAGCAGTGTCTCCCCAACAGGGGTAGACTATGGCTACACCTTC.

In its sample, this clone was seen once. The rearrangement joins TRBV7-3 to TRBJ2-3, with D perhaps TRBD1 (5 bases). Trimming pared 8 bases from V and 2 bases from J, leaving 11 bases between. This CDR3 is 13 amino acids long. Germline V gives CDR1 SGHTA, CDR2 FQGTGA. The CDR3 region is CASWLGHTDTQYF. CDR3 bases: TGTGCCAGCTGGTTAGGACACACAGATACGCAGTATTTT.

This clone has just a few counts. This chain links TRBV11-1 with TRBJ2-7, with a tentative D call TRBD1 (6 bases). The germline gives CDR1 SGHAT, CDR2 FQDESV (reference sequence). This CDR3 has 16 amino acids. Trimming removed 1 base at V and 5 bases at J, with 18 bases between. As DNA, the CDR3 is TGTGCCAGCAGCTTAGGGGCAGGGGTAACCCTTGACGAGCAGTACTTC. It encodes CASSLGAGVTLDEQYF.

The rearrangement uses TRBV4-3 and TRBJ1-2; 9 bases are a match to TRBD1. The CDR3 has 15 residues. The germline V gene encodes CDR1 LGHNA and CDR2 YSLEER. V lost 3 bases to trimming and J lost 6 bases; unmatched junction nucleotides: 8. The CDR3 bases are TGCGCCAGCAGCCAGACTACAGGGGGCTTTAATGGCTACACCTTC. Translating gives CASSQTTGGFNGYTF.

The chain carries TRBV12-3 or TRBV12-4 and TRBJ1-6; D remains unclear. Deletions cut 3 bases from V and 5 bases from J, with 2 bases between. This CDR3 is built from 12 residues. CDR3 bases: TGTGCCAGCAGTTTCGATAATTCACCCCTCCACTTT. As protein: CASSFDNSPLHF.

V and J are TRBV5-4 and TRBJ2-7; TRBD2 aligns across 11 bases. Germline-derived CDR1 and CDR2 are SGHNT and YYREEE (reference sequence). The CDR3 is 16 residues long. V lost 4 bases to trimming and J lost 0 bases; unmatched junction nucleotides: 6. CDR3 loop: CASSPGTSGSSYEQYF. Here the CDR3 DNA reads TGTGCCAGCAGCCCTGGGACTAGCGGCTCCTCCTACGAGCAGTACTTC.

The gene calls are TRBV7-3 and TRBJ2-7, with a possible D match to TRBD2 (6 bases). V shed 6 bases and J shed 5 bases, with 14 bases lying between them. Germline loops: CDR1 SGHTA, CDR2 FQGTGA. CDR3 length: 13 residues. The CDR3 protein is CASRSSAGHEQYF. As DNA, the CDR3 is TGTGCCAGCAGGTCTAGCGCGGGCCACGAGCAGTACTTC. Full variable domain (remainder filled in from reference TRBV7-3 and TRBJ2-7): GAGVSQTPSNKVTEKGKYVELRCDPISGHTALYWYRQSLGQGPEFLIYFQGTGAADDSGLPNDRFFAVRPEGSVSTLKIQRTERGDSAVYLCASRSSAGHEQYFGPGTRLTVT.

V gene TRBV30 combines with J gene TRBJ2-7, with D tentatively TRBD1 (5 bases). Trimming removed 1 base at V and 1 base at J, with 14 bases between. Germline CDR1 is GTSNPN and CDR2 is SVGIG (reference sequence). The CDR3 loop spans 15 amino acids. CDR3 region: CAWSGLRGMSYEQYF. The CDR3, as DNA: TGTGCCTGGAGTGGGTTAAGGGGTATGTCCTACGAGCAGTACTTC. Drawing the rest from reference TRBV30 and TRBJ2-7, the complete variable domain is SQTIHQWPATLVQPVGSPLSLECTVEGTSNPNLYWYRQAAGRGLQLLFYSVGIGQISSEVPQNLSASRPQDRQFILSSKKLLLSDSGFYLCAWSGLRGMSYEQYFGPGTRLTVT.

The chain has TRBV6-5 and TRBJ2-7; 8 nucleotides match TRBD1. V lost 0 bases and J lost 8; bases outside the gene matches: 12. There are 16 residues in the CDR3. Germline V gene lookup returns CDR1 MNHEY and CDR2 SVGAGI. This chain's CDR3 is CASSYSGRRGRVQQYF. CDR3 nucleotides: TGTGCCAGCAGTTACTCGGGGCGCAGGGGGCGTGTTCAGCAGTACTTC.

The V call is TRBV9, the J call TRBJ2-3; 9 bases are shared with TRBD2. V was clipped by 0 bases and J by 0 bases; unmatched bases: 2. This CDR3 has 16 amino acids. Germline-derived CDR1 and CDR2 are SGDLS and YYNGEE. The DNA of the CDR3 is TGTGCCAGCAGCGTAGTGACTAGCGGTAGCACAGATACGCAGTATTTT. Its translation: CASSVVTSGSTDTQYF.

This rearrangement joins TRBV7-8 to TRBJ1-1, with 7 nucleotides matching TRBD1. Germline CDR1 SGHVS, CDR2 FQNEAQ. The V and J ends lost 5 bases and 5 bases, in that order; junction bases with no gene match: 11. The CDR3 is 15 amino acids. The CDR3 DNA is TGTGCCAGCAGCCCTGACAGGGACCGGTGGACTGAAGCTTTCTTT. It codes for CASSPDRDRWTEAFF.

The chain links TRBV6-1 to TRBJ2-3, with 10 positions matching TRBD2. V shed 3 bases, J shed 3 bases, and the junction held 15 bases outside the gene matches. This CDR3 contains 19 residues. CDR1 is MNHNS, CDR2 SASEGT, per germline. The CDR3: CASSEKWTRSGGGTDTQYF. Here the CDR3 DNA reads TGTGCCAGCAGTGAGAAATGGACGAGGAGCGGGGGGGGAACAGATACGCAGTATTTT.